The T cell receptor beta chain described here comes from a study of blood T cell repertoires in COVID-19. Background on the study: Nucleic acid was either cDNA or gDNA, and it came from T cells, B-cell-depleted T cells, or PBMCs.

Individuals drawn from 20 to 25 US areas were roughly 18 to 100 years old. Participants' reported clinical history set cohort assignment. As handled by the study authors: Reference gene primers were amplified, and this amplification served to estimate nucleated cell counts. Sequenced by immunoSEQ multiplex PCR; TCRdb stores in-frame clones only, minus some. That table is the source of V, J and clone size, and D and trimming were worked out from the DNA. In the table there are under 200,000 clones, less than 85% of which are singletons. Trimming cost V 6 bases and J 6 bases; bases outside gene matches: 8. The CDR3 is 14 residues long. CDR1 is MNHEY and CDR2 is SVGAGI in the germline V gene.

This TCR was sampled from a woman aged 60-70 years with acute COVID-19. The chain combines TRBV6-5 with TRBJ2-7; 10 nucleotides agree with TRBD1. Material for sequencing was PBMCs or T cells enriched from blood (not recorded which). CDR3 DNA: TGTGCCAGCAGGATAAGACAGGGGGCAAGCGAGCAGTACTTC. It translates to CASRIRQGASEQYF.